This is a list of T cell receptor beta chains from one sample in a study of T-cell memory formation after mild COVID-19. TCRdb redid the calling of the 5' RACE reads with MiXCR, one entry per CDR3 protein. The sample consists of 540,000 or so distinct CDR3 sequences, roughly 22% of them appearing once. Sequenced sample: PBMCs or a T cell subset sorted from them (not recorded which). All receptors derive from an adult woman who had mild COVID-19 (a few samples of this study predate the infection). Cell type and time point are not known. The CDR3 runs from the conserved cysteine through the conserved F or W. The D gene is left open where the match is weak. Where a row states a size, it is once, few, many or the class of an expanded clone; other rows omit it.

d_call clone_size cdr3_length j_call v_call cdr3_aa cdr3_nt
TRBD1 few 15 TRBJ1-2 TRBV5-1 CASSLRQGAYYGYTF TGCGCCAGCAGCTTGAGACAGGGGGCCTACTATGGCTACACCTTC
TRBD1 . 15 TRBJ2-1 TRBV28 CASSSGQGWYNEQFF TGTGCCAGCAGCTCGGGACAGGGATGGTACAATGAGCAGTTCTTC
. . 17 TRBJ2-1 TRBV7-2 CASSSDGPSAAYNEQFF TGTGCCAGCAGCTCTGATGGGCCTAGCGCAGCCTACAATGAGCAGTTCTTC
TRBD1 . 12 TRBJ1-2 TRBV27 CASSHTGGGYTF TGTGCCAGCAGTCACACAGGGGGCGGCTACACCTTC
. . 15 TRBJ2-3 TRBV27 CASSLVGGLTDTQYF TGTGCCAGCAGTTTAGTCGGGGGCCTCACAGATACGCAGTATTTT
TRBD2 . 18 TRBJ2-7 TRBV7-6 CASIASPRVAGGPDEQYF TGTGCCAGCATCGCTAGCCCCCGAGTTGCGGGAGGGCCAGACGAGCAGTACTTC
TRBD1 . 12 TRBJ1-1 TRBV20-1 CSASRQGTKAFF TGCAGTGCTAGTCGACAGGGTACTAAAGCTTTCTTT
. once 15 TRBJ1-2 TRBV20-1 CSASGRESANYGYTF TGCAGTGCTTCTGGACGGGAGTCCGCTAACTATGGCTACACCTTC
. many 13 TRBJ1-1 TRBV12-3/TRBV12-4 CASSPGGGTEAFF TGTGCCAGCAGTCCCGGTGGGGGGACTGAAGCTTTCTTT
. few 15 TRBJ2-1 TRBV4-1 CASSHPGLGYNEQFF TGCGCCAGCAGCCACCCGGGACTGGGCTACAATGAGCAGTTCTTC
. . 14 TRBJ1-1 TRBV12-3/TRBV12-4 CASARGIGNTEAFF TGTGCCAGCGCCCGGGGCATTGGGAACACTGAAGCTTTCTTT
TRBD2 . 18 TRBJ2-1 TRBV2 CASSETSQRGGPDPEQFF TGTGCCAGCAGTGAGACGTCCCAGCGGGGGGGCCCAGATCCCGAGCAGTTCTTC
TRBD2 few 18 TRBJ2-3 TRBV12-3/TRBV12-4 CASSPHASTSRDTDTQYF TGTGCCAGCAGTCCCCACGCTTCGACTAGCAGAGACACAGATACGCAGTATTTT
TRBD1 . 16 TRBJ1-1 TRBV11-3 CASSWSLTGVNTEAFF TGTGCCAGCAGCTGGAGTTTGACAGGGGTTAACACTGAAGCTTTCTTT
TRBD1 . 13 TRBJ2-7 TRBV6-1 CASRERDSYEQYF TGTGCCAGCAGGGAAAGGGACAGCTACGAGCAGTACTTC
TRBD2 . 14 TRBJ2-3 TRBV4-3 CASSRREGTDTQYF TGCGCCAGCAGCCGGCGGGAGGGCACAGATACGCAGTATTTT
. . 14 TRBJ2-1 TRBV20-1 CSASQRTGGSEQFF TGCAGTGCTAGTCAACGGACGGGGGGCAGTGAGCAGTTCTTC
TRBD2 few 16 TRBJ2-1 TRBV15 CATSSGSGSSYNEQFF TGTGCCACCAGCAGTGGAAGCGGGAGCTCCTACAATGAGCAGTTCTTC
TRBD1 . 17 TRBJ2-3 TRBV24-1 CATSDQDRDMKLDTQYF TGTGCCACCAGTGACCAGGACAGGGATATGAAGTTGGATACGCAGTATTTT
. . 11 TRBJ2-5 TRBV20-1 CSATTGETQYF TGCAGTGCTACGACTGGGGAGACCCAGTACTTC
TRBD2 few 19 TRBJ2-3 TRBV6-5 CASSYSLWASGGKTDTQYF TGTGCCAGCAGTTACTCGCTTTGGGCTAGCGGGGGGAAGACAGATACGCAGTATTTT